The 26 T cell receptor beta chains given below trace back to one sample, sequenced in a study of CD8 T cells in Susac syndrome (dated 2019 in TCRdb). Receptor libraries were prepared by the immunoSEQ multiplex PCR assay. RNA was extracted using the RNeasy kit, and roughly 0.45 to 1 microgram was reverse transcribed with random hexamers. TCRdb's own reprocessing of the public reads used fastp at Q25 and MiXCR and kept productive beta chains. Each entry merges the rows of one CDR3 protein and shows their most common DNA and genes. Across this sample there are approximately 190,000 distinct CDR3 sequences, with about 95% seen only once. The top ten hold around 0.16% of the sample. The sequencing input was CD8+ T cells from PBMCs. These receptors came from a human donor with Susac syndrome.

The rearrangement links TRBV4-1 to TRBJ2-7; D may be TRBD1 or TRBD2 (5 bases each). This CDR3 has 15 amino acids. Germline V gene sequence: CDR1 MGHRA, CDR2 YSYEKL. Trimming shortened V by 0 bases and J by 2 bases, and 11 bases separated the two germline ends. CDR3 DNA: TGCGCCAGCAGCCAAGATCGAGGGGACCCCTACGAGCAGTACTTC. Protein: CASSQDRGDPYEQYF.

The gene calls are TRBV11-2 and TRBJ2-1; D not resolved. The V and J ends lost 3 bases and 9 bases respectively, with 9 bases between them. The germline gives CDR1 SGHAT, CDR2 FQNNGV. The CDR3 is made up of 12 amino acids. The CDR3 DNA reads TGTGCCAGCAGCTTTACGACGGCTGAGCAGTTCTTC. It is translated as CASSFTTAEQFF.

The rearrangement links TRBV2 to TRBJ2-3, with TRBD2 identical over 14 bases. This CDR3 region has 16 residues. The V gene end was trimmed by 5 bases and the J gene end by 4 bases; junction bases not matched to a gene: 5. The germline V gene has CDR1 SNHLY and CDR2 FYNNEI. CDR3 amino acids: CASSLTSGRGADTQYF. In DNA, the CDR3 is TGTGCCAGCAGTTTGACTAGCGGGAGGGGAGCAGATACGCAGTATTTT.

This clonotype appeared a single time. This chain joins TRBV4-1 and TRBJ2-1; 8 nucleotides match TRBD1. The CDR3 contains 15 residues. Germline trimming cut 5 bases from V and 2 bases from J; bases unmatched to any gene: 5. CDR1 is MGHRA and CDR2 is YSYEKL in the germline V gene. The CDR3 is CASSSGTGPYNEQFF. As DNA, the CDR3 is TGCGCCAGCAGCTCCGGGACAGGCCCCTACAATGAGCAGTTCTTC.

V gene TRBV28 combines with J gene TRBJ2-7; no clear D gene. From germline, CDR1 is MDHEN and CDR2 SYDVKM. The CDR3 runs to 16 residues. The V and J ends lost 4 bases and 2 bases respectively, with 18 bases between them. Written as DNA, the CDR3 is TGTGCCAGCAGTTACCATGTGGTTTCATGGGCCTACGAGCAGTACTTC. It is translated as CASSYHVVSWAYEQYF.

The chain recombines TRBV13 with TRBJ1-2, with 8 bases fitting TRBD1. This CDR3 has 14 amino acids. V shed 1 base and J 4 bases; nucleotides not matched to a gene: 2. The V gene's germline CDR1 is PRHDT and CDR2 FYEKMQ (reference sequence). CDR3 region: CASSLVGTGYGYTF. The CDR3 region has the DNA TGTGCCAGCAGCTTAGTTGGGACAGGCTATGGCTACACCTTC.

The CDR3 loop is CATDGQYSNQPQHF. The CDR3 DNA follows: TGTGCCACCGATGGACAGTATAGCAATCAGCCCCAGCATTTT. The gene calls are TRBV12-3 or TRBV12-4 and TRBJ1-5; tentatively, D is TRBD1 (6 bases). V lost 10 bases and J lost 0, with 13 bases in between. The CDR3 spans 14 residues.

The genes are TRBV28 and TRBJ2-7, with TRBD2 identical over 11 bases. The CDR3 consists of 14 residues. V was clipped by 5 bases and J by 6 bases; unmatched bases: 6. Per the germline V gene, CDR1 is MDHEN and CDR2 is SYDVKM. The CDR3 bases are TGTGCCAGCAGTCTGACTAGCGGGGCGTCCGAGCAGTACTTC. Its protein product is CASSLTSGASEQYF.

The chain carries TRBV27 and TRBJ2-1; weak D call: TRBD1 (5 bases). The CDR3 loop spans 13 amino acids. V gave up 2 bases and J gave up 9 bases, with 11 bases separating them. The germline CDR1 and CDR2 sequences are MNHEY and SMNVEV (reference sequence). The CDR3 protein is CASSLGRAGEQFF. The CDR3 bases are TGTGCCAGCAGTTTAGGCAGGGCCGGTGAGCAGTTCTTC.

The chain uses TRBV12-3 or TRBV12-4 and TRBJ1-1; maybe TRBD1 (5 bases). V was clipped by 1 base and J by 5 bases, with 14 bases between them. The CDR3 has 15 residues. The CDR3 DNA reads TGTGCCAGCAGTTTAGGCCCCCAGGGAGGGACTGAAGCTTTCTTT. Protein: CASSLGPQGGTEAFF.

CDR3 protein: CSARDRDGNTEAFF. CDR3 DNA: TGCAGTGCTAGAGATCGTGATGGGAACACTGAAGCTTTCTTT. The chain has TRBV20-1 and TRBJ1-1; D not resolved. This CDR3 contains 14 residues. V was cut by 0 bases and J by 1 base, with 9 bases left in between. Germline loops: CDR1 DFQATT, CDR2 SNEGSKA (reference sequence).

The chain links TRBV24-1 to TRBJ1-1; 10 bases are a match to TRBD1. This CDR3 region has 17 residues. J lost 3 bases, V lost 7 bases, and 13 bases had no gene match. From germline, CDR1 is KGHDR and CDR2 SFDVKD. The CDR3, as DNA: TGTGCCACCAGCGAGCGACGACAGGGGGCGCGGGACACTGAAGCTTTCTTT. Translating gives CATSERRQGARDTEAFF.

The chain is built from TRBV14 and TRBJ2-5; 7 nucleotides match TRBD1. The germline V gene encodes CDR1 SGHDN and CDR2 FVKESK. Trimming at V came to 3 bases and at J to 2 bases, leaving 3 bases not matched to a gene. The CDR3 is 14 amino acids. The chain's CDR3 is CASSQDRFQETQYF. For the CDR3, the DNA is TGTGCCAGCAGCCAGGACAGGTTTCAAGAGACCCAGTACTTC.

The chain employs TRBV12-3 or TRBV12-4 and TRBJ1-1; no clear D. V lost 2 bases and J 0 bases, leaving 10 bases between the germline ends. The CDR3 extends over 15 amino acids. This CDR3 reads CASSLWAGMNTEAFF. CDR3 DNA sequence: TGTGCCAGCAGTTTATGGGCAGGAATGAACACTGAAGCTTTCTTT.

This rearrangement joins TRBV29-1 to TRBJ2-5; a weak D match, TRBD2 (6 bases). Germline V gene sequence: CDR1 SQVTM, CDR2 ANQGSEA. The CDR3 is 12 residues long. V was clipped by 7 bases and J by 3 bases, with 12 bases between them. CDR3 in amino acids: CSGQLAEETQYF. CDR3 sequence (DNA): TGCAGCGGGCAATTAGCGGAAGAGACCCAGTACTTC.

This clonotype has only one observation. The chain joins TRBV11-2 to TRBJ1-6; the D is unclear. V was clipped by 6 bases and J by 5 bases, with 14 bases between them. This CDR3 has 15 residues. CDR1 and CDR2 from the germline V gene are SGHAT and FQNNGV. The CDR3 bases are TGTGCCAGCAGACAAAACTTCTTGAATAATTCACCCCTCCACTTT. It translates to CASRQNFLNNSPLHF.

The rearrangement joins TRBV18 to TRBJ1-4; D is perhaps TRBD1 (5 bases). Trimming stripped 3 bases from V and 8 bases from J, with 16 bases between. This CDR3 is built from 15 residues. Germline CDR1 reads KGHSH; CDR2 reads LQKENI. CDR3 DNA: TGTGCCAGCTCACCGGAGGGGCAAGGGACGGAAAAACTGTTTTTT. Protein sequence: CASSPEGQGTEKLFF.

As regards this clonotype: At one boundary the junction diverges from the germline segment, which might be a read error. The chain is built from TRBV7-7 and TRBJ2-3; 9 nucleotides agree with TRBD2. Germline V gene data show CDR1 as SSHAT and CDR2 as FNYEAQ (reference sequence). CDR3 length equals 15 residues. In DNA form, the CDR3 reads TGTGCTAGCAGCTTGTCTAGCGGGACCTCAGATACGCAGTATTTT. It codes for CASSLSSGTSDTQYF. Full variable domain (remainder filled in from reference TRBV7-7 and TRBJ2-3): GAGVSQSPRYKVTKRGQDVTLRCDPISSHATLYWYQQALGQGPEFLTYFNYEAQPDKSGLPSDRFSAERPEGSISTLTIQRTEQRDSAMYRCASSLSSGTSDTQYFGPGTRLTVL.

This clonotype was recorded a few times. This chain uses TRBV6-6 with TRBJ1-2; D is unresolved. Looked up from germline, CDR1 is MNHNY and CDR2 is SVGAGI (reference sequence). The CDR3 consists of 12 residues. Trimming stripped 5 bases from V and 6 bases from J, with 10 bases between. The CDR3 reads CASSLEGNGYTF. The CDR3 coding sequence is TGTGCCAGCAGTCTCGAAGGGAATGGCTACACCTTC.

This clonotype appeared a single time. The V gene is TRBV7-2, the J gene TRBJ2-7; 11 bases line up with TRBD2. The V and J ends lost 5 bases and 3 bases, in that order; junction bases with no gene match: 6. The CDR3 totals 15 residues. CDR1 SGHTA and CDR2 FQGNSA come from the germline V gene. The CDR3 coding sequence is TGTGCCAGCAGCCCTCTACTAGCGGGAGACTACGAGCAGTACTTC. Its protein product is CASSPLLAGDYEQYF.

The V and J genes are TRBV4-1 and TRBJ2-7; D remains unclear. The CDR3 totals 19 residues. Germline assignment: CDR1 MGHRA and CDR2 YSYEKL. V was pared by 0 bases and J by 0 bases, with 21 bases between. The CDR3 here is CASSQDGSLVWSSSYEQYF. DNA of the CDR3: TGCGCCAGCAGCCAAGATGGTAGTTTAGTGTGGTCGAGCTCCTACGAGCAGTACTTC.

The chain recombines TRBV9 with TRBJ2-3; 12 bases are shared with TRBD1. The CDR3 contains 16 residues. Germline loops: CDR1 SGDLS, CDR2 YYNGEE. V lost 5 bases to trimming and J lost 6 bases; unmatched junction nucleotides: 10. The CDR3 DNA sequence: TGTGCCAGCAGGCCAACCGGGACAGGGGGCGAGGATACGCAGTATTTT. It codes for CASRPTGTGGEDTQYF.

This clonotype was counted once. The chain couples TRBV30 to TRBJ2-7, with 7 bases identical to TRBD1. J gave up 4 bases and V 3 bases, and 15 bases lay outside the gene matches. CDR3 size: 16 residues. Germline CDR1 GTSNPN, CDR2 SVGIG (reference sequence). The CDR3 sequence is CAWSDSLTGLGYEQYF. The CDR3 DNA reads TGTGCCTGGAGCGATTCTTTGACAGGGTTGGGGTACGAGCAGTACTTC.

There are a few counts of this clonotype. One end of the junction does not line up with germline, which may come from a read error. The chain couples TRBV5-1 to TRBJ2-7; no reliable D call. The CDR3 sequence is 11 residues long. Germline V lookup: CDR1 SGHRS, CDR2 YFSETQ. CDR3 DNA sequence: TGCGCCAGCAGCTCCTCCTCCGAGCAGTACTTC. Translating gives CASSSSSEQYF.

This chain links TRBV5-6 with TRBJ1-6; possibly TRBD1 for D (5 bases). The germline CDR1 and CDR2 sequences are SGHDT and YYEEEE. The CDR3 has 15 amino acids. The V end was cut by 0 bases, the J end by 7 bases, with 11 bases between. Here the CDR3 reads CASSLVQGLNSPLHF. The CDR3 nucleotides read TGTGCCAGCAGCTTGGTGCAGGGCCTAAATTCACCCCTCCACTTT.

The rearrangement joins TRBV12-3 or TRBV12-4 to TRBJ2-2, with TRBD2 matching over 9 bases. This CDR3 contains 15 residues. V shed 6 bases and J 2 bases; nucleotides not matched to a gene: 4. The CDR3 sequence: CASRREGINTGELFF. The DNA for the CDR3 is TGTGCCAGCAGGCGGGAGGGAATCAACACCGGGGAGCTGTTTTTT.